This T cell receptor (beta chain) was recorded in a study of T-cell memory formation after mild COVID-19. Study-wide context: TCR clusters were largely donor specific. General study findings and limits: Pre-infection memory held some responding clones, suggesting pre-existing cross-reactive T cells responded. Clones shrinking between day 15 and 85 showed a balanced CD4/CD8 split, and those that grew later tilted toward CD4+. The authors did not confirm SARS-CoV-2 specificity of second-wave clones peaking day 37.

MiXCR was run by TCRdb on the 5' RACE reads, yielding one entry per CDR3 protein. Of some 270,000 distinct CDR3 sequences in the sample, over 15% were seen once. Trimming removed 8 bases from V and 4 bases from J; junction bases left unmatched: 4. Per the germline V gene, CDR1 is SGHTA and CDR2 is FQGNSA. CDR3 size: 12 residues. This clonotype was detected only a few times. The antigen remains undetermined. The clonotype was recovered from an adult woman who had mild COVID-19 (a few samples of this study predate the infection). Cell type and time point are not known. The rearrangement joins TRBV7-2 to TRBJ2-5; 7 bases are shared with TRBD2. Sequenced: PBMCs or a T cell subset sorted from them (not recorded which). Here the CDR3 reads CASGQRGETQYF. The DNA for the CDR3 is TGTGCCAGCGGGCAGCGGGGAGAGACCCAGTACTTC.